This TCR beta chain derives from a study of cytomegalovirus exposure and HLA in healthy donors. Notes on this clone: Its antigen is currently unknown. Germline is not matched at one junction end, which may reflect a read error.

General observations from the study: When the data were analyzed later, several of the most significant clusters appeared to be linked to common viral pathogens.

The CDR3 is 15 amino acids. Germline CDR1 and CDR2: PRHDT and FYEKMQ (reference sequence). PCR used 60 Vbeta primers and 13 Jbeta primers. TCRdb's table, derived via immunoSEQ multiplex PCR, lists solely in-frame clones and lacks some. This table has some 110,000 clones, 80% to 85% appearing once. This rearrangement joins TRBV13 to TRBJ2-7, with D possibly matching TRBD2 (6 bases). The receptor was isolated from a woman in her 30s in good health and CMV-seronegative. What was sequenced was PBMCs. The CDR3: CASSLGAGTSYEQYF. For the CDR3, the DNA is TGTGCCAGCAGCCTAGGGGCAGGGACTTCCTACGAGCAGTACTTC.